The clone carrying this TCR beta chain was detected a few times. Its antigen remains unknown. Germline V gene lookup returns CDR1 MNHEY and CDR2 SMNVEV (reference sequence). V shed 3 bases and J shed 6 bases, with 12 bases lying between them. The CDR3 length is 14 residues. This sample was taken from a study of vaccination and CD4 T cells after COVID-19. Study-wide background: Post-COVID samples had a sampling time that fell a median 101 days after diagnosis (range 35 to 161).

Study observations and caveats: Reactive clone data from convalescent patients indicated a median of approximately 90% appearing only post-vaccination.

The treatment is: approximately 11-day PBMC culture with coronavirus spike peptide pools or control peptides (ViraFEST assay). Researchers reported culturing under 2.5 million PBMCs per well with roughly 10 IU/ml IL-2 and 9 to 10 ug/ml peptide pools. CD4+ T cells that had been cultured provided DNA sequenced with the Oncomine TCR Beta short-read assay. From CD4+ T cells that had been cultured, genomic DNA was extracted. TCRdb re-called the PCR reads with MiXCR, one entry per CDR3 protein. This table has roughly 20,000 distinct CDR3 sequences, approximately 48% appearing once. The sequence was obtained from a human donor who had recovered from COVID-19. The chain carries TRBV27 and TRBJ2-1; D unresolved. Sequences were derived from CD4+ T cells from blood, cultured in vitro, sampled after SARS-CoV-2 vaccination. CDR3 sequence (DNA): TGTGCCAGCAGTTTCGGCTGGGAAGTCAATGAGCAGTTCTTC. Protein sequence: CASSFGWEVNEQFF.